A single sample is the source of the 19 T cell receptor beta chains below, sequenced in a study of OX40 agonist ivuxolimab in advanced cancers. TCRdb keeps only in-frame clones here, not all; method: immunoSEQ multiplex PCR. This table holds 80,000 to 100,000 clones, roughly 88% found once. The sequencing used CD4+ or CD8+ T cells sorted from blood, collected in a trial of the OX40 agonist ivuxolimab. The source is an adult with an advanced solid tumor such as melanoma, head and neck, liver or kidney cancer.

This clone has only one observation. The genes are TRBV6-1 and TRBJ2-7; 9 bases agree with TRBD1. V trimming: 6 bases; J trimming: 3 bases; junction bases outside the gene matches: 9. Germline assignment: CDR1 MNHNS and CDR2 SASEGT. The CDR3 spans 15 residues. Here the CDR3 DNA reads TGTGCCAGCAGCCCGGGACAGGGTAGTTTCTACGAGCAGTACTTC. Residues: CASSPGQGSFYEQYF.

This clone was counted once. The gene calls are TRBV18 and TRBJ2-7; the D gene is possibly TRBD1 (6 bases). V lost 6 bases to trimming and J lost 0 bases, with 18 bases between them. This CDR3 has 16 residues. CDR1 is KGHSH and CDR2 is LQKENI in the germline V gene. The CDR3 DNA follows: TGTGCCAGCTCCCGAGAAACAGGGACCGTCTCCTACGAGCAGTACTTC. This codes for CASSRETGTVSYEQYF.

This clone was picked up one time. This chain connects TRBV5-6 to TRBJ1-3; D is undetermined. The germline V and J ends were trimmed by 0 bases and 3 bases, with 7 bases remaining between them. The CDR3 is 14 amino acids. Per the germline V gene, CDR1 is SGHDT and CDR2 is YYEEEE. The CDR3 protein is CASSLVQVGNTIYF. The CDR3 DNA sequence: TGTGCCAGCAGCTTGGTCCAGGTTGGAAACACCATATATTTT. The full variable domain, completed using reference TRBV5-6 and TRBJ1-3, is DAGVTQSPTHLIKTRGQQVTLRCSPKSGHDTVSWYQQALGQGPQFIFQYYEEEERQRGNFPDRFSGHQFPNYSSELNVNALLLGDSALYLCASSLVQVGNTIYFGEGSWLTVV.

The chain combines TRBV19 with TRBJ2-7; D unclear. The CDR3 is 14 residues long. Germline loops: CDR1 LNHDA, CDR2 SQIVND (reference sequence). The V end was cut by 6 bases, the J end by 0 bases, with 12 bases between. CDR3 region: CASRPTGNSYEQYF. CDR3 bases: TGTGCCAGTAGACCGACTGGCAACTCCTACGAGCAGTACTTC.

The CDR3, as DNA: TGTGCCTGGTCCGAAGCGGGAGGAGTCTTAGGTGAGCAGTTCTTC. Translating it yields CAWSEAGGVLGEQFF. The chain recombines TRBV30 with TRBJ2-1; TRBD2 matches 9 bases. The CDR3 is 15 residues long. The V gene's germline CDR1 is GTSNPN and CDR2 SVGIG (reference sequence). Germline trimming cut 5 bases from V and 9 bases from J; bases unmatched to any gene: 14.

The chain couples TRBV5-1 to TRBJ2-1; D not certain. The CDR3 covers 12 residues. V was clipped by 2 bases and J by 8 bases, with 8 bases between them. The germline gives CDR1 SGHRS, CDR2 YFSETQ. The CDR3 bases are TGCGCCAGCAGCTTACGCGGAGATGAGCAGTTCTTC. This sequence encodes CASSLRGDEQFF.

The chain uses TRBV7-2 and TRBJ2-7; D not certain. CDR1 SGHTA and CDR2 FQGNSA come from the germline V gene. Trimming took off 5 bases at V and 0 bases at J, with 11 bases between the two ends. The length of the CDR3 is 14 residues. The CDR3 DNA reads TGTGCCAGCAGCGCCTGGACGGACTCCTACGAGCAGTACTTC. This encodes CASSAWTDSYEQYF.

The genes are TRBV18 and TRBJ1-1; 7 bases fit TRBD1. CDR1 KGHSH and CDR2 LQKENI come from the germline V gene. This CDR3 is built from 14 residues. V was pared by 5 bases and J by 5 bases, with 8 bases of the junction left unmatched. This chain's CDR3 is CASSNIQGGTEAFF. The CDR3 DNA is TGTGCCAGCTCAAATATTCAGGGGGGGACTGAAGCTTTCTTT.

This chain links TRBV5-4 with TRBJ1-4; TRBD1 matches at 7 bases. The length of the CDR3 is 16 residues. Germline-derived CDR1 and CDR2 are SGHNT and YYREEE (reference sequence). V shed 0 bases and J 6 bases; nucleotides not matched to a gene: 8. CDR3 DNA: TGTGCCAGCAGCTTGGATCCGGGACAGATAGATGAAAAACTGTTTTTT. Translating it yields CASSLDPGQIDEKLFF. Drawing the rest from reference TRBV5-4 and TRBJ1-4, the complete variable domain is ETGVTQSPTHLIKTRGQQVTLRCSSQSGHNTVSWYQQALGQGPQFIFQYYREEENGRGNFPPRFSGLQFPNYSSELNVNALELDDSALYLCASSLDPGQIDEKLFFGSGTQLSVL.

The gene calls are TRBV30 and TRBJ2-7; possible D gene TRBD2, 5 bases. Trimming left V 3 bases short and J 4 bases short, with 13 bases between. Germline V CDR1 and CDR2: GTSNPN, SVGIG (reference sequence). There are 13 residues in the CDR3. The CDR3: CAWSRTGIYEQYF. The CDR3 DNA follows: TGTGCCTGGAGCCGGACGGGGATATACGAGCAGTACTTC.

The chain links TRBV19 to TRBJ1-5; possibly TRBD1 for D (5 bases). Germline values: CDR1 LNHDA, CDR2 SQIVND (reference sequence). This CDR3 has 15 residues. The V and J ends lost 6 bases and 4 bases respectively, with 16 bases between them. Written as DNA, the CDR3 is TGTGCCAGTAGACTACAGGTAGCAACGAATCAGCCCCAGCATTTT. It yields the protein CASRLQVATNQPQHF.

The chain combines TRBV11-2 with TRBJ2-2; TRBD1 or TRBD2 may be the D gene (7 bases each). In germline, CDR1 is SGHAT, CDR2 FQNNGV. The CDR3 length is 17 residues. The V end lost 5 bases, the J end lost 6 bases, and 22 bases lay between the germline ends. The DNA of the CDR3 is TGTGCCAGCAGCCCGCGGGAGCCTACAGGGGTAGCCGGGGAGCTGTTTTTT. It codes for CASSPREPTGVAGELFF.

The rearrangement uses TRBV7-2 and TRBJ2-1; D gene unclear. Germline V gene lookup returns CDR1 SGHTA and CDR2 FQGNSA. There are 15 residues in the CDR3. The V gene lost 5 bases and the J gene lost 7 bases, with 18 bases spanning the gap. In DNA, the CDR3 is TGTGCCAGCAGCCCCCTAATAGGTCTAGGAAATGAGCAGTTCTTC. Residues: CASSPLIGLGNEQFF.

In this sample, this clone turned up a few times. This CDR3 is also generated by other DNA sequences in the sample. V is TRBV28 and J is TRBJ2-7; D is ambiguous. The V gene lost 4 bases and the J gene lost 3 bases, with 4 bases spanning the gap. This CDR3 region has 11 residues. Looked up from germline, CDR1 is MDHEN and CDR2 is SYDVKM. The CDR3, as DNA: TGTGCCAGCAGTTCCAACTACGAGCAGTACTTC. It is translated as CASSSNYEQYF.

The V and J genes are TRBV7-9 and TRBJ2-5, with TRBD2 identical over 11 bases. CDR1 is SEHNR, CDR2 FQNEAQ, per germline (reference sequence). CDR3 size: 15 residues. The ends lost 1 base at V and 6 bases at J; junction bases unmatched: 4. CDR3 in DNA: TGTGCCAGCAGCTTAGATACTAGCGGGAGTAAGACCCAGTACTTC. Its protein product is CASSLDTSGSKTQYF.

CDR3 protein: CASSSKTSGNTGELFF. CDR3 bases: TGTGCCAGCAGCTCAAAGACTAGCGGGAACACCGGGGAGCTGTTTTTT. The V call is TRBV5-4, the J call TRBJ2-2; 9 nucleotides align to TRBD2. Germline V CDR1 and CDR2: SGHNT, YYREEE (reference sequence). There are 16 residues in the CDR3. With 3 bases clipped from V and 1 base from J, the junction kept 4 bases outside the gene matches.

This chain uses TRBV28 with TRBJ2-7; 10 positions match TRBD1. The ends lost 3 bases at V and 5 bases at J; junction bases unmatched: 7. Germline loops: CDR1 MDHEN, CDR2 SYDVKM. The CDR3 spans 15 residues. The CDR3 bases are TGTGCCAGCAGTTTGGCGGGACAGGGGAGCGACGAGCAGTACTTC. This encodes CASSLAGQGSDEQYF.

The CDR3 protein is CASSLVYGSYEQYF. CDR3 in DNA: TGTGCCAGCAGCTTAGTCTACGGCTCCTACGAGCAGTACTTC. The chain has TRBV7-2 and TRBJ2-7; D unresolved. The germline CDR1 and CDR2 sequences are SGHTA and FQGNSA. The V end was cut by 1 base, the J end by 0 bases, with 7 bases between. CDR3 length: 14 amino acids.

The chain couples TRBV5-1 to TRBJ1-1; 8 bases map to TRBD1. The CDR3 covers 13 residues. Germline CDR1 SGHRS, CDR2 YFSETQ. Losses at the gene ends were 4 bases for V and 11 bases for J; bases not matched to a gene: 10. The CDR3 nucleotides are TGCGCCAGCAGCATAACGCCGGACAGGGACGCTTTCTTT. Protein product: CASSITPDRDAFF.